The 15 T cell receptor beta chains listed next were all sequenced from one sample in a study of blood T cell repertoires in COVID-19 (dated by TCRdb to about 2020). Preparation of the library involved the immunoSEQ multiplex PCR assay. The immuneACCESS repertoire file appears here via TCRdb, limited to in-frame rearrangements. These files lack a portion of the clones; in checked studies, under half of the deficit traces to unresolved V genes, and the cause of the others is not known. Within this sample are 130,000 to 150,000 clones, with roughly 86% of them counted one time only. The biggest ten clones account for roughly a tenth of the sample. The sample was peripheral blood. The receptors derive from a man between 50 and 59 years old with active or convalescent COVID-19.

The V and J genes are TRBV27 and TRBJ1-5, with 7 nucleotides matching TRBD1. Germline loops: CDR1 MNHEY, CDR2 SMNVEV (reference sequence). Trimming cost V 5 bases and J 5 bases; bases outside gene matches: 6. CDR3 size: 14 residues. Here the CDR3 reads CASSIGQDDQPQHF. The CDR3 nucleotides read TGTGCCAGCAGTATAGGACAGGATGATCAGCCCCAGCATTTT.

V is TRBV29-1 and J is TRBJ2-7; tentative D call: TRBD1 (6 bases). The CDR3 extends over 11 amino acids. Trimming shortened V by 6 bases and J by 7 bases, and 13 bases separated the two germline ends. Germline V gene sequence: CDR1 SQVTM, CDR2 ANQGSEA. CDR3 loop: CSVAQGREQYF. The CDR3 DNA reads TGCAGCGTGGCACAGGGTCGGGAGCAGTACTTC.

V gene TRBV21-1 combines with J gene TRBJ2-2; the table names TRBD1, a call not compared with the DNA. TRBV21-1 is recorded as a pseudogene. The CDR3 totals 14 residues. In DNA, the CDR3 is TGTGCCAGCAGCAAACCAGGACAAACCGGGGAGCTGTTTTTT. Amino acids: CASSKPGQTGELFF.

The rearrangement joins TRBV24-1 to TRBJ2-1, with D unclear. This CDR3 contains 12 residues. V lost 0 bases and J lost 10, with 6 bases in between. CDR1 KGHDR and CDR2 SFDVKD come from the germline V gene. The CDR3 DNA is TGTGCCACCAGTGATTTGGACTGGGAGCAGTTCTTC. Residues: CATSDLDWEQFF.

V usage is TRBV7-9 and J usage is TRBJ2-7, with 7 bases aligning to TRBD2. J lost 0 bases, V lost 5 bases, and 4 bases had no gene match. The CDR3 covers 14 residues. CDR1 is SEHNR, CDR2 FQNEAQ, per germline (reference sequence). The CDR3 reads CASSLGGGSYEQYF. The DNA for the CDR3 is TGTGCCAGCAGCCTTGGGGGGGGCTCCTACGAGCAGTACTTC.

The chain is built from TRBV4-3 and TRBJ2-1; weak D call: TRBD2 (6 bases). CDR1 is LGHNA and CDR2 is YSLEER in the germline V gene. Trimming pared 0 bases from V and 7 bases from J, leaving 10 bases between. The length of the CDR3 is 14 residues. CDR3 sequence: CASSQEVGSNEQFF. The CDR3, as DNA: TGCGCCAGCAGCCAAGAGGTCGGGAGTAATGAGCAGTTCTTC.

The chain links TRBV11-3 to TRBJ2-2, with D maybe TRBD2 (6 bases). The CDR3 covers 16 residues. V was shortened by 5 bases and J by 3 bases, with 16 bases between the two germline ends. Germline CDR1 reads SGHNT; CDR2 reads YENEEA. In DNA, the CDR3 is TGTGCCAGCAGCCCTGCGGGCGGGAAGTACACCGGGGAGCTGTTTTTT. Its translation: CASSPAGGKYTGELFF. The variable domain in full, completed from reference TRBV11-3 and TRBJ2-2, reads EAGVVQSPRYKIIEKKQPVAFWCNPISGHNTLYWYLQNLGQGPELLIRYENEEAVDDSQLPKDRFSAERLKGVDSTLKIQPAELGDSAVYLCASSPAGGKYTGELFFGEGSRLTVL.

The chain recombines TRBV6-5 with TRBJ2-3; 8 bases are a match to TRBD2. Germline lookup yields CDR1 MNHEY and CDR2 SVGAGI. There are 14 residues in the CDR3. V shed 8 bases and J 9 bases; nucleotides not matched to a gene: 13. The CDR3 loop is CASHLAGGRGTQYF. CDR3 nucleotide sequence: TGTGCCAGCCACCTAGCGGGTGGTAGGGGCACGCAGTATTTT.

The rearrangement uses TRBV5-5 and TRBJ1-2; D remains unclear. CDR1 and CDR2 from the germline V gene are SGHKS and YYEKEE (reference sequence). The CDR3 is 13 residues long. V lost 0 bases and J lost 2, with 5 bases in between. This CDR3 is CASSLGSNYGYTF. In nucleotides, the CDR3 is TGTGCCAGCAGCTTGGGAAGCAACTATGGCTACACCTTC. Supplemented by reference TRBV5-5 and TRBJ1-2, the full variable domain reads DAGVTQSPTHLIKTRGQQVTLRCSPISGHKSVSWYQQVLGQGPQFIFQYYEKEERGRGNFPDRFSARQFPNYSSELNVNALLLGDSALYLCASSLGSNYGYTFGSGTRLTVV.

This rearrangement joins TRBV5-1 to TRBJ2-6, with TRBD2 matching over 13 bases. V shed 6 bases and J 4 bases; nucleotides not matched to a gene: 10. There are 18 residues in the CDR3. Germline loops: CDR1 SGHRS, CDR2 YFSETQ. The CDR3 reads CASTPGTSGNPGANVLTF. As DNA, the CDR3 is TGCGCCAGCACCCCCGGGACTAGCGGGAATCCGGGGGCCAACGTCCTGACTTTC.

This rearrangement joins TRBV5-1 to TRBJ2-3; D possibly corresponds to TRBD2 (6 bases). CDR1 is SGHRS and CDR2 is YFSETQ in the germline V gene. Between the trimmed V and J ends, which lost 0 bases and 4 bases, there was a span of 12 bases. The CDR3 length is 15 residues. CDR3: CASSLDREPADTQYF. In nucleotides, the CDR3 is TGCGCCAGCAGCTTGGACCGGGAGCCCGCAGATACGCAGTATTTT.

The chain is built from TRBV7-8 and TRBJ2-3; TRBD2 matches 14 bases. J lost 4 bases, V lost 5 bases, and 17 bases had no gene match. The CDR3 covers 20 residues. Germline V CDR1 and CDR2: SGHVS, FQNEAQ. CDR3 protein: CASSGGRLAGGLYRADTQYF. The CDR3 bases are TGTGCCAGCAGCGGCGGTAGACTAGCGGGAGGGTTGTATCGCGCAGATACGCAGTATTTT.

The chain joins TRBV11-2 to TRBJ2-7, with a weak D call TRBD1 (6 bases). Between the trimmed V and J ends, which lost 4 bases and 1 base, there was a span of 14 bases. This CDR3 spans 15 amino acids. Germline CDR1 is SGHAT and CDR2 is FQNNGV. The CDR3 DNA reads as TGTGCCAGCAGCTCGTCCGGGACATCATCCTACGAGCAGTACTTC. This codes for CASSSSGTSSYEQYF.

The chain joins TRBV7-2 to TRBJ2-2; TRBD1 matches at 7 bases. Germline V CDR1 and CDR2: SGHTA, FQGNSA. After removal of 4 bases from V and 3 bases from J, the junction contained 8 bases not matched to a gene. The length of the CDR3 is 16 residues. This CDR3 reads CASSSNRQGYTGELFF. CDR3 DNA: TGTGCCAGCAGCTCCAATCGACAGGGATACACCGGGGAGCTGTTTTTT.

V usage is TRBV4-3 and J usage is TRBJ2-7; weak D call: TRBD2 (5 bases). The ends were cut back, 0 bases at V and 2 bases at J, with 11 bases in the middle. Germline lookup yields CDR1 LGHNA and CDR2 YSLEER. The CDR3 runs to 15 residues. The CDR3 DNA reads TGCGCCAGCAGCCAAGATTACGGGGTCGCCTACGAGCAGTACTTC. Its translation: CASSQDYGVAYEQYF.